The source of this TCR beta chain is a study of molecular identifiers for immune sequencing clone quantification. Sorting was used to obtain naive CD8 T cells (CD8+CD4-CCR7+CD45RA+). TCRdb itself ran the PCR reads through MiXCR, one entry per CDR3 protein. The sample includes over 300,000 distinct CDR3 sequences, roughly a quarter of them seen just once. This clonotype turned up a few times. The target antigen is unknown. The germline gives CDR1 SGHVS, CDR2 FQNEAQ. Between the trimmed V and J ends, which lost 1 base and 1 base, there was a span of 5 bases. There are 14 residues in the CDR3. Study-level findings and limits: Over 98% of effector molecules, but under 1% in naive cells, were held by clones with more than 20 RNA copies.

The rearrangement links TRBV7-8 to TRBJ2-1; D uncertain. This sequence originates from a human donor in good health. Some libraries in this study had Jurkat cell RNA spiked in. Specimen: naive CD8+ T cells from blood, with Jurkat cell RNA spiked in. Subset specified: FACS-sorted CD8+CD4-CCR7+CD45RA+ naive T cells. The CDR3 DNA reads TGTGCCAGCAGCTTAGTGGGGTCCTACAATGAGCAGTTCTTC. Its protein is CASSLVGSYNEQFF.